The clone carrying this T cell receptor beta chain was counted at least ten times. Its specificity is not known. The CDR3 spans 12 residues. Germline values: CDR1 SGHNT, CDR2 YYREEE (reference sequence). The V end was cut by 3 bases, the J end by 5 bases, with 9 bases between. Making TCR cDNA involved 5'RACE template switching, which added UMIs and a universal primer site. MiXCR, run by TCRdb on the 5' RACE reads, gives a single entry per CDR3 protein. The data show roughly 79,000 distinct CDR3 sequences, with 7.3% seen just once and approximately 30% held by the top ten. This sample was included in a study of T cells after yellow fever vaccination. General study findings and limits: Abundant bulk-population clonotypes could contaminate the FACS-sorted repertoires. The booster response re-showed most primary clones: approximately 95% CD4, around 90% CD8.

This chain links TRBV5-4 with TRBJ2-7, with a weak D call TRBD1 (5 bases). The TCR sequence derives from a young man who received the YFV17D yellow fever vaccine. This sample comprised CD8+ T cells sorted from PBMCs, obtained more than 8 days after the first yellow fever vaccination. This CDR3 reads CASSSEGDEQYF. The CDR3, as DNA: TGTGCCAGCAGCTCGGAAGGGGACGAGCAGTACTTC.